This passage covers 6 T cell receptor beta chains from one sample sequenced in a study of post-analysis software for immune sequencing data (dated by TCRdb to about 2015). Findings and caveats that apply to the study as a whole: Significantly higher frequencies in patients than in controls were found for about 5 TRBV segments, including TRBV5-6, TRBV5-1 and TRBV20-1.

These receptors have no known antigen. Library preparation used PCR. These reads were obtained on an Illumina HiSeq 2500. Unique molecular identifiers were incorporated into TCR beta cDNA libraries to reduce PCR and sequencing biases. Clones were called with MiXCR by TCRdb after fastp trimmed the public reads at Q25, and only in-frame beta chains were retained. Entries that share a CDR3 protein sequence are merged under the most common genes and DNA. The sample table holds over 300,000 distinct CDR3 sequences, of which approximately 38% were seen once. Jointly, the top ten make up 13% of the sample. Sample: blood. These TCRs come from a girl aged 5-17 years with multiple sclerosis.

This chain joins TRBV9 and TRBJ1-1; D is undetermined. V was trimmed by 4 bases and J by 3 bases, leaving 22 bases between them. CDR3 length: 17 amino acids. CDR1 is SGDLS, CDR2 YYNGEE, per germline. The CDR3 coding sequence is TGTGCCAGCAGCTCCCAACGGACGCCGGGCTCATACACTGAAGCTTTCTTT. Translation gives CASSSQRTPGSYTEAFF.

The gene calls are TRBV11-2 and TRBJ1-3, with a weak D call TRBD1 (5 bases). The V gene's germline CDR1 is SGHAT and CDR2 FQNNGV. The V end was cut by 0 bases, the J end by 4 bases, with 16 bases between. The CDR3 extends over 17 amino acids. The chain's CDR3 is CASSLDGTNLLGNTIYF. The CDR3 bases are TGTGCCAGCAGCTTAGATGGGACGAATCTCTTAGGAAACACCATATATTTT.

Notes on this clonotype: One junction end does not reproduce the germline sequence, and a read error may be involved. The V and J genes are TRBV5-8 and TRBJ2-5, with 7 bases identical to TRBD1. Germline values: CDR1 SGHTS, CDR2 YDEGEE. This CDR3 has 13 residues. The CDR3 nucleotides are TGTGCCGGCAGCACGACAGGGAAGGAGACCCAGTACTTC. Translating it yields CAGSTTGKETQYF. The full variable domain, completed using reference TRBV5-8 and TRBJ2-5, is EAGVTQSPTHLIKTRGQQATLRCSPISGHTSVYWYQQALGLGLQFLLWYDEGEERNRGNFPPRFSGRQFPNYSSELNVNALELEDSALYLCAGSTTGKETQYFGPGTRLLVL.

The V and J genes are TRBV5-6 and TRBJ1-2, with a tentative D call TRBD1 (5 bases). The CDR3 runs 15 residues. V gave up 2 bases and J gave up 5 bases, with 16 bases separating them. Germline assignment: CDR1 SGHDT and CDR2 YYEEEE. CDR3 protein: CASSLYRSYSYGYTF. As DNA, the CDR3 is TGTGCCAGCAGCTTATACAGGTCCTACTCTTATGGCTACACCTTC.

The J gene is TRBJ2-1, the V gene TRBV12-3 or TRBV12-4; no reliable D call. The CDR3 sequence is 14 residues long. V was clipped by 1 base and J by 5 bases, with 9 bases between them. The CDR3 DNA sequence: TGTGCCAGCAGTTTAGAATACGGTAACAATGAGCAGTTCTTC. Translated: CASSLEYGNNEQFF.

This clonotype showed up just a few times. This chain uses TRBV12-3 or TRBV12-4 with TRBJ2-3; D might be TRBD2 (5 bases). The V and J ends lost 5 bases and 4 bases respectively, with 13 bases between them. This CDR3 region has 14 residues. The DNA for the CDR3 is TGTGCCAGCAGTCCGTCGGTTAGCGCAGATACGCAGTATTTT. The encoded protein is CASSPSVSADTQYF.